The 8 T cell receptor beta chains reported below all come from one sample, sequenced in a study of blood T cell repertoires in COVID-19 (dated by TCRdb to the early 2020s). Library method: the immunoSEQ multiplex PCR assay. As stored in TCRdb, this immuneACCESS dataset retains in-frame rearrangements with V and J assigned. A fraction of the clones does not appear; measured against another copy, unresolved V genes explain less than half of the discrepancy, and the remainder lacks a known reason. This sample has 100,000 to 150,000 clones in its table, and about 83% of those were observed once. About 5.4% of the sample goes to the ten largest clones. Material for sequencing was peripheral blood. The source is a human donor in a cohort sampled during active COVID-19.

The chain is built from TRBV10-2 and TRBJ1-5; no clear D gene. The CDR3 consists of 13 residues. V was clipped by 5 bases and J by 3 bases, with 8 bases between them. CDR1 is WSHSY and CDR2 is SAAADI in the germline V gene. The chain's CDR3 is CASSSYYNQPQHF. CDR3 nucleotides: TGCGCCAGCAGTTCGTATTACAATCAGCCCCAGCATTTT.

This chain joins TRBV7-3 and TRBJ2-1; 7 bases align to TRBD2. CDR1 is SGHTA, CDR2 FQGTGA, per germline. V gave up 5 bases and J gave up 10 bases; unmatched junction bases: 8. This CDR3 is 13 amino acids long. The CDR3: CASSATSDHEQFF. The CDR3 DNA sequence: TGTGCCAGCAGCGCTACTAGCGATCACGAGCAGTTCTTC.

The V and J genes are TRBV5-1 and TRBJ1-4; the D gene is possibly TRBD1 (5 bases). Germline values: CDR1 SGHRS, CDR2 YFSETQ. Trimming left V 7 bases short and J 3 bases short, with 16 bases between. The CDR3 loop spans 15 amino acids. The CDR3 DNA reads TGCGCCAGCGCACTTGCGGGACTCCCTAATGAAAAACTGTTTTTT. Encoded protein: CASALAGLPNEKLFF. Supplemented by reference TRBV5-1 and TRBJ1-4, the full variable domain reads KAGVTQTPRYLIKTRGQQVTLSCSPISGHRSVSWYQQTPGQGLQFLFEYFSETQRNKGNFPGRFSGRQFSNSRSEMNVSTLELGDSALYLCASALAGLPNEKLFFGSGTQLSVL.

The CDR3 loop reads CASPPPGGSVEQYF. CDR3 in DNA: TGTGCCAGCCCACCACCGGGAGGATCGGTCGAGCAGTACTTC. The chain carries TRBV5-4 and TRBJ2-7; TRBD2 aligns across 7 bases. Germline lookup yields CDR1 SGHNT and CDR2 YYREEE (reference sequence). This CDR3 spans 14 amino acids. After removal of 7 bases from V and 6 bases from J, the junction contained 13 bases not matched to a gene.

The rearrangement links TRBV5-5 to TRBJ2-3; perhaps TRBD1 as D (5 bases). The germline CDR1 and CDR2 sequences are SGHKS and YYEKEE (reference sequence). V dropped 4 bases and J dropped 2 bases, with 17 bases sitting between them. The CDR3 is made up of 16 amino acids. CDR3 sequence: CASSIQTRVFTDTQYF. DNA of the CDR3: TGTGCCAGCAGCATTCAGACCAGGGTTTTCACAGATACGCAGTATTTT.

This clone showed up just a few times. The V and J genes are TRBV10-1 and TRBJ2-7, with 9 bases that match TRBD2. The CDR3 contains 15 residues. The germline gives CDR1 WNHNN, CDR2 SYGVQD (reference sequence). V was pared by 4 bases and J by 5 bases, with 9 bases of the junction left unmatched. The CDR3 reads CASSATPSGTDEQYF. CDR3 nucleotide sequence: TGCGCCAGCAGTGCCACCCCTAGCGGGACCGACGAGCAGTACTTC.

The chain couples TRBV7-9 to TRBJ2-3, with 13 bases lining up with TRBD2. The germline V gene has CDR1 SEHNR and CDR2 FQNEAQ (reference sequence). There are 17 residues in the CDR3. V trimming: 5 bases; J trimming: 3 bases; junction bases outside the gene matches: 8. The CDR3 here is CASSPGLAGARTDTQYF. The CDR3 DNA follows: TGTGCCAGCAGCCCAGGACTAGCGGGAGCTAGGACAGATACGCAGTATTTT.

This clone was recorded a few times. This CDR3 is CASSIERQMNTEAFF. The DNA for the CDR3 is TGTGCCAGTAGTATAGAGAGGCAAATGAACACTGAAGCTTTCTTT. This chain connects TRBV19 to TRBJ1-1; D is unresolved. Germline V CDR1 and CDR2: LNHDA, SQIVND (reference sequence). The CDR3 has 15 amino acids. Trimming took off 0 bases at V and 0 bases at J, with 8 bases between the two ends. The variable domain in full, completed from reference TRBV19 and TRBJ1-1, reads DGGITQSPKYLFRKEGQNVTLSCEQNLNHDAMYWYRQDPGQGLRLIYYSQIVNDFQKGDIAEGYSVSREKKESFPLTVTSAQKNPTAFYLCASSIERQMNTEAFFGQGTRLTVV.